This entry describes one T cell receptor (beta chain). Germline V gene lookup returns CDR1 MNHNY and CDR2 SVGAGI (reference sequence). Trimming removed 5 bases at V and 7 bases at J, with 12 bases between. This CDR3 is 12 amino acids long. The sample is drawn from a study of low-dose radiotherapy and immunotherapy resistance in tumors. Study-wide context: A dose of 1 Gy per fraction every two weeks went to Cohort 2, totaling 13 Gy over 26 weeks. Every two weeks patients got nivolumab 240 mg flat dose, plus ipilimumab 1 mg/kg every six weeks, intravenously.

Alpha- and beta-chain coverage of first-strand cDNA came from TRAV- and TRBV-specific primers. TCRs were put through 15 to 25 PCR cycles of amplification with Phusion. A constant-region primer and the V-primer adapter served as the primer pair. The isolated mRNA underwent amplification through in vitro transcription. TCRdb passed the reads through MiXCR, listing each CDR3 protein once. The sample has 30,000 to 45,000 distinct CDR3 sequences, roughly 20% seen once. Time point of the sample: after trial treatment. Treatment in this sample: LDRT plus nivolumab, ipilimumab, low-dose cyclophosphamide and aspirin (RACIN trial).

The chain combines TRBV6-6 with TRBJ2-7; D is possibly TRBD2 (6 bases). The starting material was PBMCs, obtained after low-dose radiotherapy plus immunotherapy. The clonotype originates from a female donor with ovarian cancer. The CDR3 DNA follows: TGTGCCAGCAGTCTCCTAGGGACTGAGCAGTACTTC. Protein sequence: CASSLLGTEQYF.